This T cell receptor beta chain was found in a study of blood T cell repertoires in COVID-19. Ages ranged from about 18 to 89 years, with residence in about 24 US areas. Per the study methods: Nucleated cell number was recorded as an estimate derived from reference gene primer amplification. Sequenced by immunoSEQ multiplex PCR; TCRdb stores in-frame clones only, minus some. V, J and clone size were drawn from that table, and D and trimming were deduced from the DNA. In the table there are a few hundred thousand clones, roughly 89% of which are singletons. There are 16 residues in the CDR3. Germline CDR1 reads SEHNR; CDR2 reads FQNEAQ (reference sequence). Trimming left V 5 bases short and J 2 bases short, with 18 bases between.

Sequenced material: PBMCs or T cells enriched from blood (not recorded which). The receptor was isolated from a woman in her forties or fifties who had been exposed to COVID-19. The genes are TRBV7-9 and TRBJ2-5; D is perhaps TRBD2 (5 bases). The CDR3 DNA reads as TGTGCCAGCAGCCCTTCGACGGGGATCTGGCAAGAGACCCAGTACTTC. It specifies CASSPSTGIWQETQYF.